The 18 T cell receptor beta chains below come from one sample, sequenced in a study of blood T cell repertoires in COVID-19. This table comes from immunoSEQ multiplex PCR, and its TCRdb copy is limited to in-frame clones, with some not included. The data contain 200,000 to 250,000 clones, 85% to 90% of them singletons. What was sequenced was peripheral blood. The source is a woman aged 55-70 years with acute or convalescent COVID-19.

This rearrangement joins TRBV6-4 to TRBJ2-7, with 8 positions matching TRBD1. From germline, CDR1 is MRHNA and CDR2 SNTAGT. This CDR3 has 14 amino acids. V trimming: 3 bases; J trimming: 5 bases; junction bases outside the gene matches: 6. This CDR3 is CASSDLTQGDEQYF. CDR3 nucleotide sequence: TGTGCCAGCAGTGATCTCACACAGGGGGACGAGCAGTACTTC.

The chain combines TRBV13 with TRBJ1-6, with TRBD1 matching 9 bases. The CDR3 is 13 residues long. The germline CDR1 and CDR2 sequences are PRHDT and FYEKMQ (reference sequence). V was clipped by 7 bases and J by 10 bases; unmatched bases: 5. The DNA of the CDR3 is TGTGCCAGCACTCTGGACAGGGGCTCACCCCTCCACTTT. Amino acid sequence: CASTLDRGSPLHF.

This clone has a single count. The chain is built from TRBV27 and TRBJ1-2, with D possibly TRBD1 on 6 matching bases. The CDR3 runs to 17 residues. Germline-derived CDR1 and CDR2 are MNHEY and SMNVEV (reference sequence). Trimming took off 3 bases at V and 0 bases at J, with 17 bases between the two ends. The CDR3 reads CASSFLAGGASNYGYTF. The CDR3 region has the DNA TGTGCCAGCAGTTTCCTCGCCGGGGGGGCTTCTAACTATGGCTACACCTTC.

This clone is a singleton in its sample. The rearrangement joins TRBV10-3 to TRBJ1-4, with no clear D. CDR1 is ENHRY and CDR2 is SYGVKD in the germline V gene. The V and J ends lost 10 bases and 7 bases respectively, with 10 bases between them. This CDR3 has 11 amino acids. The CDR3 sequence is CATSLAEKLFF. In DNA, the CDR3 is TGTGCCACCTCATTGGCTGAAAAACTGTTTTTT.

This chain connects TRBV19 to TRBJ2-1; a weak D match, TRBD2 (6 bases). The germline V gene encodes CDR1 LNHDA and CDR2 SQIVND (reference sequence). The CDR3 runs to 17 residues. V was pared by 2 bases and J by 8 bases, with 22 bases between. The CDR3 nucleotides are TGTGCCAGTAGTATATTGTCACGAGCCGGGAGCCTCGATGAGCAGTTCTTC. It yields the protein CASSILSRAGSLDEQFF.

The CDR3 sequence is CASLRGASNTGELFF. Here the CDR3 DNA reads TGTGCCAGCCTCCGGGGGGCATCGAACACCGGGGAGCTGTTTTTT. The rearrangement uses TRBV7-9 and TRBJ2-2; D is perhaps TRBD2 (7 bases). V lost 8 bases and J 0 bases, leaving 13 bases between the germline ends. Germline V lookup: CDR1 SEHNR, CDR2 FQNEAQ (reference sequence). CDR3 length: 15 residues.

The genes are TRBV5-8 and TRBJ1-2; no firm D call. Between the trimmed V and J ends, which lost 6 bases and 5 bases, there was a span of 20 bases. Germline V CDR1 and CDR2: SGHTS, YDEGEE. The CDR3 length is 15 residues. CDR3 in DNA: TGTGCCAGCACCAAAGAGGCAGCCTCGCCTTATGGCTACACCTTC. Amino acids: CASTKEAASPYGYTF.

The J gene is TRBJ1-5, the V gene TRBV7-8; 9 bases fit TRBD1. This CDR3 is 14 amino acids long. The germline V gene has CDR1 SGHVS and CDR2 FQNEAQ. V gave up 1 base and J gave up 9 bases; unmatched junction bases: 4. CDR3 DNA: TGTGCCAGCAGCTTAGTGGGACAGGGAACGCCCCAGCATTTT. Encoded protein: CASSLVGQGTPQHF.

In its sample, this clone was seen a few times. The rearrangement joins TRBV10-1 to TRBJ2-1; 7 nucleotides agree with TRBD1. The CDR3 is 14 residues long. Germline V lookup: CDR1 WNHNN, CDR2 SYGVQD (reference sequence). Germline trimming cut 6 bases from V and 3 bases from J; bases unmatched to any gene: 5. This CDR3 reads CASSATGVYNEQFF. CDR3 coding DNA: TGCGCCAGCAGCGCTACAGGGGTCTACAATGAGCAGTTCTTC.

The chain joins TRBV3-1 (or the pseudogene TRBV3-2) to TRBJ1-1, with D possibly TRBD1 on 6 matching bases. Germline CDR1 reads LGHDT; CDR2 reads YNNKEL (reference sequence). The CDR3 totals 14 residues. The V end was cut by 6 bases, the J end by 3 bases, with 14 bases between. The CDR3 reads CASRKGGHDTEAFF. Here the CDR3 DNA reads TGTGCCAGCAGGAAGGGGGGGCACGACACTGAAGCTTTCTTT.

The J gene is TRBJ2-5, the V gene TRBV4-2; perhaps TRBD2 as D (6 bases). The CDR3 sequence is 17 residues long. Germline loops: CDR1 LGHNA, CDR2 YNFKEQ. V lost 0 bases, J lost 0 bases, and 14 bases lay in between. DNA of the CDR3: TGTGCCAGCAGCCAAGATGCCGGGACTGGGTACCAAGAGACCCAGTACTTC. Translation gives CASSQDAGTGYQETQYF.

The rearrangement uses TRBV5-8 and TRBJ2-3; TRBD1 agrees at 7 bases. J lost 2 bases, V lost 4 bases, and 10 bases had no gene match. Germline V gives CDR1 SGHTS, CDR2 YDEGEE. CDR3 size: 16 residues. The DNA for the CDR3 is TGTGCCAGCAGCGAGGGACAGCGAATATACACAGATACGCAGTATTTT. Translation: CASSEGQRIYTDTQYF.

This clone showed up just a few times. The V gene is TRBV12-3 or TRBV12-4, the J gene TRBJ1-2, with 7 bases matching TRBD1. J lost 6 bases, V lost 6 bases, and 7 bases had no gene match. The CDR3 loop spans 13 amino acids. The DNA for the CDR3 is TGTGCCAGCAGACAACAGGGGTTCCATGGCTACACCTTC. Amino acids: CASRQQGFHGYTF.

The V gene is TRBV14, the J gene TRBJ2-1; TRBD1 matches at 11 bases. The CDR3 spans 15 residues. V was clipped by 3 bases and J by 9 bases; unmatched bases: 7. Germline V CDR1 and CDR2: SGHDN, FVKESK. The CDR3 DNA reads as TGTGCCAGCAGCCAGGCGGACAGGGGGCTGAGTGAGCAGTTCTTC. This gives the protein CASSQADRGLSEQFF. The full variable domain, completed using reference TRBV14 and TRBJ2-1, is EAGVTQFPSHSVIEKGQTVTLRCDPISGHDNLYWYRRVMGKEIKFLLHFVKESKQDESGMPNNRFLAERTGGTYSTLKVQPAELEDSGVYFCASSQADRGLSEQFFGPGTRLTVL.

The chain uses TRBV28 and TRBJ1-4; 12 positions match TRBD1. Germline CDR1 is MDHEN and CDR2 is SYDVKM. The CDR3 consists of 17 residues. V was clipped by 5 bases and J by 7 bases; unmatched bases: 11. In nucleotides, the CDR3 is TGTGCCAGCAGTGAATGGGGACAGGGGGCCTTTGGTGAAAAACTGTTTTTT. Amino acids: CASSEWGQGAFGEKLFF. Complete variable domain (other parts from reference TRBV28 and TRBJ1-4): DVKVTQSSRYLVKRTGEKVFLECVQDMDHENMFWYRQDPGLGLRLIYFSYDVKMKEKGDIPEGYSVSREKKERFSLILESASTNQTSMYLCASSEWGQGAFGEKLFFGSGTQLSVL.

The chain has TRBV7-2 and TRBJ2-5, with TRBD2 identical over 11 bases. V trimming: 3 bases; J trimming: 5 bases; junction bases outside the gene matches: 5. There are 15 residues in the CDR3. CDR1 and CDR2 from the germline V gene are SGHTA and FQGNSA. In DNA, the CDR3 is TGTGCCAGCAGCTTCACTAGCGGGGGCCGGGAGACCCAGTACTTC. Its translation is CASSFTSGGRETQYF. Full variable domain (outside the CDR3, taken from reference TRBV7-2 and TRBJ2-5): GAGVSQSPSNKVTEKGKDVELRCDPISGHTALYWYRQSLGQGLEFLIYFQGNSAPDKSGLPSDRFSAERTGGSVSTLTIQRTQQEDSAVYLCASSFTSGGRETQYFGPGTRLLVL.

This sequence joins TRBV6-5 and TRBJ1-6, with TRBD1 matching 8 bases. CDR1 and CDR2 (germline): MNHEY, SVGAGI. V shed 5 bases, J shed 14 bases, and the junction held 14 bases outside the gene matches. CDR3 length: 15 amino acids. The DNA for the CDR3 is TGTGCCAGCAGTCTGACAGGGGATGGCCTGGGGGCCCTCCACTTT. This translates into CASSLTGDGLGALHF.

This clone was counted between two and nine times. The chain joins TRBV6-1 to TRBJ1-2, with D perhaps matching TRBD1 (6 bases). Looked up from germline, CDR1 is MNHNS and CDR2 is SASEGT. V was clipped by 2 bases and J by 4 bases, with 17 bases between them. This CDR3 contains 16 residues. The CDR3: CASSETGRQAAYGYTF. The CDR3 DNA is TGTGCCAGCAGTGAAACAGGCCGACAGGCTGCCTATGGCTACACCTTC.